These 21 T cell receptor beta chains were all obtained from the same sample, sequenced in a study of tumor and adjacent non-tumor tissue in lung cancer. The library came from three nested PCR rounds adapted from ARM-PCR protocols. TCRdb analysed the multiplex PCR reads with MiXCR anew, one entry per CDR3 protein. Among about 110,000 distinct CDR3 sequences listed, under 65% were seen once. RNA was extracted from bulk tissue without any cell sorting. The normal lung tissue was taken more than 3 cm from the tumor edge. The specimen sequenced was distant non-tumor lung tissue. The receptors derive from a man between 60 and 70 years old with non-small cell lung cancer.

A word on this clonotype: A much larger clone differs by one base, so this may be a read error. The chain joins TRBV7-8 to TRBJ2-5, with D perhaps matching TRBD2 (6 bases). This CDR3 is built from 14 residues. Germline CDR1 reads SGHVS; CDR2 reads FQNEAQ. The CDR3 bases are TGTACCAGCAGCGCCAGTACTAGCAGTGAGACCCAGTACTTC. Residues: CTSSASTSSETQYF.

This clonotype is a singleton in its sample. A read error may account for a junction end that differs from germline. V gene TRBV11-1 combines with J gene TRBJ2-1; TRBD2 agrees at 12 bases. The germline V gene encodes CDR1 SGHAT and CDR2 FQDESV (reference sequence). The CDR3 covers 17 residues. The CDR3 region has the DNA TGTGCCAGCAGCTCTGGACTAGCGGGGCATTCCTACAACGAGCAGTTCTTC. Its protein product is CASSSGLAGHSYNEQFF.

The chain employs TRBV19 and TRBJ1-1; tentative D call: TRBD1 (6 bases). This CDR3 has 13 amino acids. The V gene's germline CDR1 is LNHDA and CDR2 SQIVND (reference sequence). Trimming pared 5 bases from V and 10 bases from J, leaving 17 bases between. The CDR3 DNA reads as TGTGCCAGTAGTTCCCTCGGGACAAAGGGAGCTTTCTTT. Its protein is CASSSLGTKGAFF.

About this clonotype itself: Germline is not matched at one junction end, which may reflect a read error. The chain carries TRBV6-6 and TRBJ2-7; 12 bases agree with TRBD2. The germline V gene has CDR1 MNHNY and CDR2 SVGAGI (reference sequence). The CDR3 extends over 17 amino acids. The CDR3 reads CVSSYSKSGLAGTEQYF. CDR3 sequence (DNA): TGTGTCAGCAGCTACTCGAAATCCGGACTAGCGGGAACCGAGCAGTACTTC.

Regarding this clonotype: The junction departs from germline at one end; a sequencing error may be responsible. The CDR3: CTSPSGGDWQETQYF. As DNA, the CDR3 is TGTACCAGCCCTTCTGGGGGGGATTGGCAAGAGACCCAGTATTTC. The chain recombines TRBV12-3 or TRBV12-4 with TRBJ2-5; 7 positions agree with TRBD2. This CDR3 has 15 amino acids.

As to this clonotype: Possible read error: a much larger clone is one base away. CDR3 amino acids: CASTIKLGTGGEKLFF. The CDR3 DNA is TGTGCCAGCACCATAAAGCTCGGGACAGGGGGTGAAAAACTGTTTTTT. The chain carries TRBV2 and TRBJ1-4; 11 positions match TRBD1. Germline CDR1 SNHLY, CDR2 FYNNEI. CDR3 size: 16 residues. With 7 bases clipped from V and 7 bases from J, the junction kept 11 bases outside the gene matches.

Worth noting for this clonotype: The junction departs from germline at one end; a sequencing error may be responsible. The J gene is TRBJ2-7, the V gene TRBV11-3, with D perhaps matching TRBD1 (6 bases). The CDR3 has 15 amino acids. The germline gives CDR1 SGHNT, CDR2 YENEEA. CDR3 residues: CDSSLDGTSYYEQHF. The CDR3 nucleotides are TGTGACAGCAGCTTAGACGGGACAAGCTACTACGAGCAGCACTTC.

The CDR3 protein is CAGSLNTEAFF. CDR3 DNA sequence: TGTGCTGGCAGCCTGAACACTGAAGCTTTCTTT. The chain employs TRBV11-3 and TRBJ1-1; unclear D gene. CDR3 length: 11 residues. Germline CDR1 reads SGHNT; CDR2 reads YENEEA.

In regard to this clonotype: Given a much more abundant clone one base away, this may be a read error. The chain has TRBV6-2 or TRBV6-3 and TRBJ2-7; possibly TRBD1 or TRBD2 for D (7 bases each). Germline-derived CDR1 and CDR2 are MNHEY and SVGEGT. The CDR3 extends over 13 amino acids. The CDR3 sequence: CASRPTGDYKQYF. CDR3 DNA: TGTGCCAGCAGGCCCACAGGGGACTACAAGCAGTACTTC.

A remark on this clonotype: A much larger clone lies one base from this, so it may be a read error. The CDR3 bases are TGTGCCAGCAGCTTTAGAGACAGGTTCAAAGCTTTCTTT. Protein: CASSFRDRFKAFF. The gene calls are TRBV5-5 and TRBJ1-1; the D gene is possibly TRBD1 (6 bases). This CDR3 has 13 residues. V was cut by 2 bases and J by 9 bases, with 14 bases left in between. Looked up from germline, CDR1 is SGHKS and CDR2 is YYEKEE (reference sequence).

This clonotype was detected ten times or more. The chain has TRBV10-3 and TRBJ1-2; D is ambiguous. The V and J ends lost 3 bases and 5 bases respectively, with 19 bases between them. CDR1 and CDR2 (germline): ENHRY, SYGVKD. There are 16 residues in the CDR3. The CDR3 reads CAISERAANPLYGYTF. The CDR3 coding sequence is TGTGCCATCAGTGAACGGGCAGCCAACCCTCTATATGGCTACACCTTC.

To note about this clonotype: A single base separates this from a much larger clone, so it may be a read error. J is TRBJ1-4 and V is TRBV5-8; D is unresolved. This CDR3 is built from 13 residues. The germline gives CDR1 SGHTS, CDR2 YDEGEE. The CDR3 coding sequence is TGTGTCAGCAGCCGAGGACCGAATGAAAAACTGTTTTTT. Protein: CVSSRGPNEKLFF.

In this sample, this clonotype turned up many times. V is TRBV28 and J is TRBJ1-2, with D possibly TRBD1 on 6 matching bases. The CDR3 contains 17 residues. The V end was cut by 6 bases, the J end by 2 bases, with 22 bases between. Per germline, CDR1 MDHEN and CDR2 SYDVKM. The CDR3, as DNA: TGTGCCAGCAGCCGCATCATACAGGGTGTATTGAACTATGGCTACACCTTC. Its translation is CASSRIIQGVLNYGYTF.

A remark on this clonotype: Its ends do not fully match the called genes, so a read error is possible. This chain joins TRBV29-1 and TRBJ1-2; D gene unclear. The germline V gene has CDR1 SQVTM and CDR2 ANQGSEA. The CDR3 has 12 amino acids. The CDR3 is CSVVGEDYGYTF. The DNA of the CDR3 is TGTAGCGTTGTCGGCGAGGACTATGGCTACACCTTC.

As to this clonotype: A read error is likely, as this CDR3 ends without the conserved phenylalanine or tryptophan. The gene calls are TRBV11-3 and TRBJ2-1; unclear D gene. The CDR3 loop spans 13 amino acids. The germline V gene has CDR1 SGHNT and CDR2 YENEEA. The CDR3 nucleotides are TGTGCCTGCAGCTTAATGGTATTCAATGAGCAGTTCTTA. Translated, it gives CACSLMVFNEQFL.

This clonotype was picked up many times. The chain has TRBV6-2 or TRBV6-3 and TRBJ2-7; D is uncertain. The germline CDR1 and CDR2 sequences are MNHEY and SVGEGT. The CDR3 runs 16 residues. V shed 0 bases and J shed 6 bases, with 18 bases lying between them. Here the CDR3 DNA reads TGTGCCAGCAGTTACTCGCACGGTGGGGAATCCCTCGAGCAGTACTTC. It encodes CASSYSHGGESLEQYF.

This clonotype was observed at least ten times. The chain is built from TRBV4-1 and TRBJ1-2, with no clear D. The germline V gene encodes CDR1 MGHRA and CDR2 YSYEKL. V was pared by 0 bases and J by 0 bases, with 8 bases between. The CDR3 loop spans 15 amino acids. CDR3 in amino acids: CASSQDLTTNYGYTF. CDR3 bases: TGCGCCAGCAGCCAAGACCTGACAACTAACTATGGCTACACCTTC.

To note about this clonotype: Germline is not matched at one junction end, which may reflect a read error. The chain has TRBV6-2 or TRBV6-3 and TRBJ2-1, with 7 bases lining up with TRBD2. The germline gives CDR1 MNHEY, CDR2 SVGEGT. This CDR3 spans 16 amino acids. This CDR3 reads CASSSPIIAGDNEQFF. The CDR3 DNA follows: TGTGCTAGCAGCAGCCCGATAATAGCGGGTGACAATGAGCAGTTCTTC.

CDR3 nucleotide sequence: TGTGCCAGCAGTCAAAATGTGGCAGGAGGGTACAATGAGCAGTTCTTC. This sequence encodes CASSQNVAGGYNEQFF. The gene calls are TRBV4-2 and TRBJ2-1, with D possibly TRBD2 on 6 matching bases. V shed 6 bases and J shed 4 bases, with 19 bases lying between them. CDR1 is LGHNA, CDR2 YNFKEQ, per germline. The CDR3 runs to 16 residues.

A note on this clonotype: At one end, the junction sequence differs from germline, possibly due to a read error. The chain has TRBV11-1 and TRBJ2-1, with D perhaps assigned TRBD1 or TRBD2 (5 bases each). The CDR3 runs to 13 residues. Per the germline V gene, CDR1 is SGHAT and CDR2 is FQDESV (reference sequence). The CDR3 reads CVSGLVGVHEQLF. The CDR3 bases are TGTGTCAGCGGCTTAGTGGGGGTTCATGAACAGCTCTTC.

Of note for this clonotype: Likely a read error: the CDR3 ends without its conserved phenylalanine or tryptophan. The chain couples TRBV29-1 to TRBJ1-5; D might be TRBD1 (5 bases). The J call is doubtful: the DNA matches TRBJ2-3 better. The germline V gene encodes CDR1 SQVTM and CDR2 ANQGSEA. CDR3 length: 13 residues. CDR3 in DNA: TGCAGCGTCGCGGACACCCTTAATCAGCCCCAGTATCTT. Protein: CSVADTLNQPQYL.